One sample yielded the 10 T cell receptor beta chains listed below, sequenced in a study of T cell responses to AZD1222 COVID-19 vaccine. Generated by immunoSEQ multiplex PCR, the TCRdb table keeps only in-frame clones and is missing some. The sample records approximately 220,000 clones, 93% being singletons. The material sequenced was peripheral blood, taken on day 0 of MenACWY control vaccination. All receptors come from an adult in good health.

The chain is built from TRBV5-5 and TRBJ2-7; D unclear. Germline V gene lookup returns CDR1 SGHKS and CDR2 YYEKEE (reference sequence). Trimming took off 0 bases at V and 4 bases at J, with 14 bases between the two ends. This CDR3 contains 15 residues. Here the CDR3 reads CASSLAHGSQYEQYF. The CDR3 nucleotides read TGTGCCAGCAGCTTGGCTCACGGGTCGCAATACGAGCAGTACTTC.

V is TRBV6-5 and J is TRBJ1-1; D ambiguous. V lost 7 bases, J lost 6 bases, and 12 bases lay in between. The CDR3 loop spans 12 amino acids. Looked up from germline, CDR1 is MNHEY and CDR2 is SVGAGI. Here the CDR3 reads CASNWEVSEAFF. In nucleotides, the CDR3 is TGTGCCAGCAACTGGGAGGTTTCTGAAGCTTTCTTT.

The CDR3 sequence: CASSNRDLGGNTIYF. Here the CDR3 DNA reads TGTGCCAGCAGTAACAGGGACCTGGGAGGAAACACCATATATTTT. The chain combines TRBV28 with TRBJ1-3, with a tentative D call TRBD1 (6 bases). Trimming took off 5 bases at V and 4 bases at J, with 15 bases between the two ends. The CDR3 spans 15 residues. CDR1 MDHEN and CDR2 SYDVKM come from the germline V gene.

V usage is TRBV5-8 and J usage is TRBJ2-5, with TRBD2 as a possible D gene (6 bases). This CDR3 region has 15 residues. V was trimmed by 0 bases and J by 1 base, leaving 10 bases between them. The germline CDR1 and CDR2 sequences are SGHTS and YDEGEE. The DNA for the CDR3 is TGTGCCAGCAGCTTGGGGCGGGGTATCCAAGAGACCCAGTACTTC. This codes for CASSLGRGIQETQYF. Drawing the rest from reference TRBV5-8 and TRBJ2-5, the complete variable domain is EAGVTQSPTHLIKTRGQQATLRCSPISGHTSVYWYQQALGLGLQFLLWYDEGEERNRGNFPPRFSGRQFPNYSSELNVNALELEDSALYLCASSLGRGIQETQYFGPGTRLLVL.

The chain has TRBV7-2 and TRBJ1-3, with no clear D. Trimming cost V 1 base and J 0 bases, with 7 bases left between them. Germline V gene sequence: CDR1 SGHTA, CDR2 FQGNSA. CDR3 length equals 15 residues. The CDR3, as DNA: TGTGCCAGCAGCTTAGGTATAAACTCTGGAAACACCATATATTTT. Translating gives CASSLGINSGNTIYF.

In its sample, this clone was seen once. This chain links TRBV27 with TRBJ1-4, with D hard to call. Germline V CDR1 and CDR2: MNHEY, SMNVEV (reference sequence). The CDR3 spans 13 residues. V lost 9 bases and J 8 bases, leaving 16 bases between the germline ends. The DNA for the CDR3 is TGTGCCAGTCGCCGGGCCTCTAGGGAAAAACTGTTTTTT. The encoded protein is CASRRASREKLFF.

The chain uses TRBV6-5 and TRBJ1-2; D uncertain. In germline, CDR1 is MNHEY, CDR2 SVGAGI. Trimming stripped 2 bases from V and 8 bases from J, with 21 bases between. The CDR3 covers 16 residues. The CDR3 DNA reads as TGTGCCAGCAGTTACCAAGAACCTGACACACCGTCAGGCTACACCTTC. Translated, it gives CASSYQEPDTPSGYTF.

The chain recombines TRBV7-9 with TRBJ1-6; D is unresolved. The CDR3 is made up of 13 amino acids. V lost 3 bases, J lost 7 bases, and 7 bases lay in between. Germline V gene data show CDR1 as SEHNR and CDR2 as FQNEAQ (reference sequence). CDR3 protein: CASSLALNSPLHF. CDR3 DNA: TGTGCCAGCAGCTTGGCCTTGAATTCACCCCTCCACTTT.

The chain employs TRBV27 and TRBJ1-6; possibly TRBD1 for D (5 bases). Germline lookup yields CDR1 MNHEY and CDR2 SMNVEV (reference sequence). With 1 base removed from V and 10 bases from J, the gap between germline ends came to 17 bases. The CDR3 runs to 16 residues. CDR3 amino acids: CASSLFAGKNRSPLHF. The CDR3 DNA reads TGTGCCAGCAGTTTATTCGCAGGGAAAAATCGATCACCCCTCCACTTT.

The CDR3 nucleotides read TGTGCCAGCAGTGATTCAGGACAATCACGGGGCTACACCTTC. Translation gives CASSDSGQSRGYTF. The chain carries TRBV6-1 and TRBJ1-2, with a possible D match to TRBD1 (5 bases). CDR3 length: 14 residues. CDR1 MNHNS and CDR2 SASEGT come from the germline V gene. The V end lost 3 bases, the J end lost 8 bases, and 16 bases lay between the germline ends.